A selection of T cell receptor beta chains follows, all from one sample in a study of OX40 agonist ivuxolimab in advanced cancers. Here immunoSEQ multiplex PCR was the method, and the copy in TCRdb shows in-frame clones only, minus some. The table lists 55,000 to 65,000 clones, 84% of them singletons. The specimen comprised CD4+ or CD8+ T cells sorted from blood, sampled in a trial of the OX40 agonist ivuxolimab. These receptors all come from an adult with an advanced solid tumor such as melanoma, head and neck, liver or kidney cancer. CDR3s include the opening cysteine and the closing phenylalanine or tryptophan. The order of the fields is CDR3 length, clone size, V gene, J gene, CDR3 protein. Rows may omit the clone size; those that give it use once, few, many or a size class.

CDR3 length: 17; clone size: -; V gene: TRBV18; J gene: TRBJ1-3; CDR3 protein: CASSTGTGRLSGNTIYF
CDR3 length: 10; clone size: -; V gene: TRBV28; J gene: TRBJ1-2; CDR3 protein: CASGLWGYTF
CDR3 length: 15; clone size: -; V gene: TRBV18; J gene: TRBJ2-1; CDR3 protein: CASSRSAGGHNEQFF
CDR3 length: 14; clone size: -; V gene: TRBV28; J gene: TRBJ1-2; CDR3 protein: CASSRTGGNYGYTF
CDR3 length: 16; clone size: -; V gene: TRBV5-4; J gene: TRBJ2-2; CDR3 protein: CASSTIAELSTGELFF
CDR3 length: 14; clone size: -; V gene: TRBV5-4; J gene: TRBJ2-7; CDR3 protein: CASSLGQGPYEQYF
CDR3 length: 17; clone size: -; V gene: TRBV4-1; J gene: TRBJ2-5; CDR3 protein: CASSQDPVGGLQETQYF
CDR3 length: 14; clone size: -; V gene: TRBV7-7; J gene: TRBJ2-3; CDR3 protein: CASSPLAGTDTQYF
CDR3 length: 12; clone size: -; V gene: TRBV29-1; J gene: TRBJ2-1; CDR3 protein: CSVEDGTNEQFF
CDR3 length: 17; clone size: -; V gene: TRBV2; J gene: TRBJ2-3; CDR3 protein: CASSSQPYRLGTDTQYF
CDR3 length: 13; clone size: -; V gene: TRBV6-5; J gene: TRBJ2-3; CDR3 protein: CAAGGSVTDTQYF
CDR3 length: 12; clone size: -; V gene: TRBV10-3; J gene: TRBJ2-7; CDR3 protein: CAISPSRYEQYF
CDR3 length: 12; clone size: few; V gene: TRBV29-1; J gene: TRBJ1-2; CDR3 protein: CSAGGQGTSYTF
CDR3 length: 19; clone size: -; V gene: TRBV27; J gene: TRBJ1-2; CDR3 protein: CASSLRAFRGYSTNYGYTF
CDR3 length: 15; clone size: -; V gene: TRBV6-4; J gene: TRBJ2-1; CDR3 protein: CASSPAGGGWNEQFF
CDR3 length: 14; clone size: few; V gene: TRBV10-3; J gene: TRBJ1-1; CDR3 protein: CAISDRGLATEAFF
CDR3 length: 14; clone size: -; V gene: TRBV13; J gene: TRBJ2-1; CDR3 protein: CASSLRLNYNEQFF
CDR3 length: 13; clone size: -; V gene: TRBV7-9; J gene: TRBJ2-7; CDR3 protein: CASSFLASGEQYF
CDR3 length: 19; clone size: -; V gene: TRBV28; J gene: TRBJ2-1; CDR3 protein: CASSLFGTDLPGSYNEQFF
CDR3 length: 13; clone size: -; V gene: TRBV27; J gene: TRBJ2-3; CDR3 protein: CASSLRLTDTQYF
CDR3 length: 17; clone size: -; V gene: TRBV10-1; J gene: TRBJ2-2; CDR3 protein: CASSGNPGQGFTGELFF
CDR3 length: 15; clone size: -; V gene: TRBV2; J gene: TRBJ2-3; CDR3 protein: CASSELAAPLDTQYF
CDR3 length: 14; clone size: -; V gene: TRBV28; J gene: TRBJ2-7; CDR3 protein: CASSLVGDRYEQYF
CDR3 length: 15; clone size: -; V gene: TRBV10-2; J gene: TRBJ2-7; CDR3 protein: CASSEVGTSGNEQYF
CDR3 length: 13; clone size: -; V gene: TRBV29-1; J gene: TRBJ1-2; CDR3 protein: CSARQSGNYGYTF
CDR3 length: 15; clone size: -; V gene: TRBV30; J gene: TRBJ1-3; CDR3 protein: CAWSGYGVSGNTIYF
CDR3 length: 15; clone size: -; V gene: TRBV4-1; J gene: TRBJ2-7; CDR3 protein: CASSQEASGDYEQYF
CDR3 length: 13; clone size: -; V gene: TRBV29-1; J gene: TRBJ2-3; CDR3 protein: CSVERGPTDTQYF
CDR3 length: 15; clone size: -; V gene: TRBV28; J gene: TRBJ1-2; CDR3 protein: CASTPPGPPQRGYTF
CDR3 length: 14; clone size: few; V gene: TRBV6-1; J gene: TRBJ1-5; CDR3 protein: CASSEATGNQPQHF
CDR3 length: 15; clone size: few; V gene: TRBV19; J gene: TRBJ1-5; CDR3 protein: CASKNDIVANQPQHF
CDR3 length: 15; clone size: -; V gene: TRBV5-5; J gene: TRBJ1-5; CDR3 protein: CASSLADSSNQPQHF
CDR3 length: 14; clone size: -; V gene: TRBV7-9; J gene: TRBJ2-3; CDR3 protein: CASSFEGGTDTQYF
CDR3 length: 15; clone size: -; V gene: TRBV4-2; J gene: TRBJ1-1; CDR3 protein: CASSQETRGGTEAFF
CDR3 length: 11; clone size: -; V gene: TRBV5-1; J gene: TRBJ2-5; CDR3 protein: CASSLEETQYF
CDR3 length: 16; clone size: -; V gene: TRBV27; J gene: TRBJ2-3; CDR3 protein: CASSLSGGQGPDTQYF
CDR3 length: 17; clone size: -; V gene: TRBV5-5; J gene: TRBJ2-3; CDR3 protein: CASSSRRTSGTGDTQYF
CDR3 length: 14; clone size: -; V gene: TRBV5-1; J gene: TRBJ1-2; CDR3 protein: CASSPAGGRVGYTF
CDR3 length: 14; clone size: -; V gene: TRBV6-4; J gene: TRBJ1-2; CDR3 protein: CASPYTGGCYGYTF
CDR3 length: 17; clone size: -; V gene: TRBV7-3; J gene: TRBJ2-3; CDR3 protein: CASSLTTSGISTDTQYF
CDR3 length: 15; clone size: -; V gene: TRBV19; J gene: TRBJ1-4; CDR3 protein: CASSIAGPTNEKLFF
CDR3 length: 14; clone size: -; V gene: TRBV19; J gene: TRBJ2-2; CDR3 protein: CAISGTGNTGELFF